This entry features one T cell receptor beta chain sequence. In the authors' methods: Amplification of reference gene primers provided the estimated nucleated cell counts. Generated by immunoSEQ multiplex PCR, the TCRdb table keeps only in-frame clones and is missing some. V and J calls and clone size come straight from that table; D and trimming were deduced from the DNA. The sample yields more than 95,000 clones, roughly 80% seen once. Germline V gene data show CDR1 as SQVTM and CDR2 as ANQGSEA. This CDR3 is 16 amino acids long. V lost 7 bases and J lost 0, with 18 bases in between. The data originate from a study of blood T cell repertoires in COVID-19. Study context: Acute and convalescent COVID-19 specimens originated in the United States, Italy and Spain. T cells, B-cell-depleted T cells, or PBMCs supplied cDNA or gDNA.

Specimen: peripheral blood. The V gene is TRBV29-1, the J gene TRBJ1-4; a weak D match, TRBD1 (6 bases). The sequence was obtained from a man aged 45 to 65 with acute or convalescent COVID-19. The CDR3 sequence: CSGSGTPTPTNEKLFF. The DNA of the CDR3 is TGCAGCGGATCCGGGACACCAACACCAACTAATGAAAAACTGTTTTTT.